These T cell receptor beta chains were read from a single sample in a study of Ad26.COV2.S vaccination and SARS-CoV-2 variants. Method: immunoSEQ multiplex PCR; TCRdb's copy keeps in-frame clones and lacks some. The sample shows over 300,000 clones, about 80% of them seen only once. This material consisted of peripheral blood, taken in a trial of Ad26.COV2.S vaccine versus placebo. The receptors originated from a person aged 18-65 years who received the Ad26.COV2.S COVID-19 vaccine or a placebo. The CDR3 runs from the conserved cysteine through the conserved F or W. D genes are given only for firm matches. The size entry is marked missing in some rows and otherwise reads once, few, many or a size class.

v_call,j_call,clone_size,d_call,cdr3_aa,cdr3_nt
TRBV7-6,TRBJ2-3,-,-,CASSPRGDTQYF,TGTGCCAGCAGTCCCCGGGGGGATACGCAGTATTTT
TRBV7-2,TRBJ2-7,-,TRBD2,CASSFQAGGPGEQYF,TGTGCCAGCAGCTTTCAGGCGGGGGGGCCGGGGGAGCAGTACTTC
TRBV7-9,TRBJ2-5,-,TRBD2,CASSRLGLAGGETQYF,TGTGCCAGCAGCAGACTGGGACTAGCGGGAGGAGAGACCCAGTACTTC
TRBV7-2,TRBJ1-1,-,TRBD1,CASSPLGQGSAEAFF,TGTGCCAGCAGCCCCCTGGGACAGGGTAGCGCTGAAGCTTTCTTT
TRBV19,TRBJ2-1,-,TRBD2,CASSLKLAVNEQFF,TGTGCCAGTAGCCTCAAACTAGCGGTGAATGAGCAGTTCTTC
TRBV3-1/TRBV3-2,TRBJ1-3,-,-,CASSQDGLQAGNTIYF,TGTGCCAGCAGCCAAGATGGACTCCAGGCGGGAAACACCATATATTTT
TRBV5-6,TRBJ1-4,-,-,CASSLDHRENEKLFF,TGTGCCAGCAGCTTGGATCACCGAGAAAATGAAAAACTGTTTTTT
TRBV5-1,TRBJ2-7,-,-,CASSRGGSSYEQYF,TGCGCCAGCAGCCGGGGCGGTTCCTCCTACGAGCAGTACTTC
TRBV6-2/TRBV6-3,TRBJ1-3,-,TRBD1,CASNPTGADGNTIYF,TGTGCCAGCAACCCTACAGGGGCCGATGGAAACACCATATATTTT
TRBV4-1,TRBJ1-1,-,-,CASSQAYHTEAFF,TGCGCCAGCAGCCAAGCCTACCATACTGAAGCTTTCTTT
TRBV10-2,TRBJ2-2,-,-,CASSGSGELFF,TGCGCCAGCAGTGGTTCCGGGGAGCTGTTTTTT
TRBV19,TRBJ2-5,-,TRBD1,CASSWGQSQETQYF,TGTGCCAGCAGCTGGGGACAGAGCCAAGAGACCCAGTACTTC
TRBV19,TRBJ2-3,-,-,CASSIGGGNTDTQYF,TGTGCCAGTAGTATAGGAGGCGGGAACACAGATACGCAGTATTTT
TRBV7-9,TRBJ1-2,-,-,CASSLVVGSPIYGYTF,TGTGCCAGCAGCTTAGTGGTAGGCAGCCCCATCTATGGCTACACCTTC
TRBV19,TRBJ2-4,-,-,CASARGREVAKNIQYF,TGTGCCAGTGCTAGGGGAAGAGAGGTAGCCAAAAACATTCAGTACTTC
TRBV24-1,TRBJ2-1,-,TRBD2,CATTSDHNEQFF,TGTGCCACGACTAGCGACCACAATGAGCAGTTCTTC
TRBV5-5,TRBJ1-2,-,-,CASSRPGTNYGYTF,TGTGCCAGCAGTAGGCCAGGGACTAACTATGGCTACACCTTC
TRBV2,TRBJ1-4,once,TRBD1,CASSPDRAGEKLFF,TGTGCCAGCAGCCCGGACAGGGCTGGGGAAAAACTGTTTTTT
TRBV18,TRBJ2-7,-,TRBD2,CASSPGLAEYF,TGTGCCAGCTCACCCGGACTAGCGGAGTACTTC
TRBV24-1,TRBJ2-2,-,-,CATSETANTGELFF,TGTGCCACCAGTGAGACAGCGAACACCGGGGAGCTGTTTTTT
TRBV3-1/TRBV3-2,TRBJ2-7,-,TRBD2,CASSPGLAVRPEQYF,TGTGCCAGCAGCCCGGGACTAGCGGTACGTCCAGAGCAGTACTTC
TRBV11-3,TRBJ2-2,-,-,CASSLYGELFF,TGTGCCAGCAGCTTATACGGGGAGCTGTTTTTT
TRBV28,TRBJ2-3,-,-,CASSLNRAGTDTQYF,TGTGCCAGCAGTCTAAACAGGGCGGGCACAGATACGCAGTATTTT